This T cell receptor (beta chain) was obtained from a study of T cell changes during pregnancy in multiple sclerosis. Unmatched junction bases numbered 15, after V lost 6 bases and J lost 6 bases. Germline CDR1 is SGHTA and CDR2 is FQGTGA. There are 16 residues in the CDR3. Data came from immunoSEQ multiplex PCR; TCRdb stores just in-frame clones and leaves some out. The table records 40,000 to 55,000 clones, approximately 89% of them present only once. This rearrangement joins TRBV7-3 to TRBJ1-2; 8 bases match TRBD1. The sequencing here drew on CD8+ T cells from peripheral blood mononuclear cells, taken in the second trimester of pregnancy. The source is a female donor with multiple sclerosis, enrolled in a pregnancy study. The CDR3 DNA sequence: TGTGCCAGCAGTCCCTTAGCAGGGGGCGGTTTCGATGGCTACACCTTC. This gives the protein CASSPLAGGGFDGYTF.